A single sample gave rise to the 16 T cell receptor beta chains below, sequenced in a study of regulatory T cells in long-lasting Graves disease (dated by TCRdb to 2020 to 2022). The label giving this sample's time point can be read as: persistent/refractory GD, antithyroid drugs over 5 years with positive TRAb. For both TCR sequencing and RNA sequencing, RNA was extracted from PBMCs in TRIzol. The library was generated by multiplex PCR. The instrument was an Illumina HiSeq 4000. iRepertoire HTBI primers and Arm-PCR amplification of CDR3 regions were used to construct TCR beta libraries. The public sequencing data were trimmed at Q25 with fastp and processed into clonotypes with MiXCR by TCRdb, which kept only in-frame beta chains. CDR3 protein duplicates are merged, each entry listing the most common genes and DNA. The sample table shows approximately 500,000 distinct CDR3 sequences, and 20% to 25% are seen once. In total, the top ten clones hold over 6% of the sample.

The material sequenced was peripheral blood mononuclear cells (PBMCs), taken when the disease was refractory, from a patient treated with antithyroid drugs. The receptors stem from a female donor with Graves disease.

The chain employs TRBV5-1 and TRBJ2-5; possible D gene TRBD1, 5 bases. The germline V gene encodes CDR1 SGHRS and CDR2 YFSETQ. The V gene lost 6 bases and the J gene lost 5 bases, with 14 bases spanning the gap. CDR3 length: 13 residues. The CDR3 loop reads CASKGQGRETQYF. CDR3 DNA sequence: TGCGCCAGCAAAGGCCAGGGCCGGGAGACCCAGTACTTC.

This clonotype turned up a few times. This chain joins TRBV5-5 and TRBJ1-6, with D perhaps TRBD1 (5 bases). CDR3 length: 14 amino acids. V was shortened by 2 bases and J by 7 bases, with 10 bases between the two germline ends. CDR1 SGHKS and CDR2 YYEKEE come from the germline V gene (reference sequence). CDR3 protein: CASSFAGRNSPLHF. CDR3 coding DNA: TGTGCCAGCAGCTTTGCAGGGAGGAATTCACCCCTCCACTTT.

This clonotype was recorded at least ten times. The chain has TRBV27 and TRBJ1-1; maybe TRBD1 (6 bases). CDR3 length: 12 amino acids. V lost 0 bases to trimming and J lost 8 bases, with 7 bases between them. The germline CDR1 and CDR2 sequences are MNHEY and SMNVEV (reference sequence). CDR3 region: CASSLSTGEAFF. The CDR3, as DNA: TGTGCCAGCAGTTTATCAACAGGGGAAGCTTTCTTT.

A word on this clonotype: One base away lies a much larger clone, so this may be a sequencing read error. The chain is built from TRBV2 and TRBJ1-1; D call uncertain. Per the germline V gene, CDR1 is SNHLY and CDR2 is FYNNEI. The CDR3 covers 13 residues. Here the CDR3 DNA reads TGTGCCAGCACAAGGTTATCGCACACTGAAGCTTCCTTT. Translating it yields CASTRLSHTEASF.

This clonotype was detected many times. The rearrangement uses TRBV2 and TRBJ1-1; D unresolved. The CDR3 consists of 14 residues. Germline CDR1 and CDR2: SNHLY and FYNNEI. The germline V and J ends were trimmed by 7 bases and 3 bases, with 15 bases remaining between them. In DNA form, the CDR3 reads TGTGCCAGCACCGACCTGACACAATACACTGAAGCTTTCTTT. This codes for CASTDLTQYTEAFF.

The chain recombines TRBV27 with TRBJ1-3; TRBD1 might be the D (5 bases). The CDR3 covers 14 residues. From germline, CDR1 is MNHEY and CDR2 SMNVEV (reference sequence). V lost 6 bases, J lost 2 bases, and 11 bases lay in between. In DNA form, the CDR3 reads TGTGCCAGCAGCAAAGGGGTTACTGGAAACACCATATATTTT. Translating gives CASSKGVTGNTIYF.

CDR3 region: CASSEVKGWSNQPQHF. DNA of the CDR3: TGTGCCAGCAGTGAAGTCAAGGGATGGAGCAATCAGCCCCAGCATTTT. The J gene is TRBJ1-5, the V gene TRBV6-2 or TRBV6-3; D is undetermined. The germline V gene has CDR1 MNHEY and CDR2 SVGEGT. Trimming removed 5 bases at V and 1 base at J, with 15 bases between. The CDR3 loop spans 16 amino acids.

The table lists this clonotype with a few counts. One end of the junction varies from germline; a read error may be responsible. The chain couples TRBV5-1 to TRBJ2-3, with TRBD2 identical over 12 bases. The CDR3 is 15 residues long. Germline-derived CDR1 and CDR2 are SGHRS and YFSETQ. CDR3 amino acids: CASSSSGGDGDTQYF. In DNA, the CDR3 is TGTGCCAGCAGCTCTAGCGGGGGGGATGGGGATACGCAGTATTTT.

This clonotype was picked up many times. The genes are TRBV6-2 or TRBV6-3 and TRBJ1-3; no clear D. This CDR3 region has 15 residues. Trimming removed 4 bases at V and 0 bases at J, with 10 bases between. The germline V gene has CDR1 MNHEY and CDR2 SVGEGT. Written as DNA, the CDR3 is TGTGCCAGCAGTTTGGACGGAAGCTCTGGAAACACCATATATTTT. As protein: CASSLDGSSGNTIYF.

This clonotype came up a few times. This sequence joins TRBV7-3 and TRBJ2-2; 9 positions match TRBD1. V dropped 7 bases and J dropped 4; count of bases not matched to a gene: 10. The CDR3 has 16 residues. Germline CDR1 and CDR2: SGHTA and FQGTGA. CDR3 amino acids: CASTQGGQGFTGELFF. The CDR3 coding sequence is TGTGCCAGCACCCAAGGGGGACAGGGATTCACCGGGGAGCTGTTTTTT.

The chain employs TRBV7-9 and TRBJ1-2, with 7 positions matching TRBD1. Germline CDR1 SEHNR, CDR2 FQNEAQ (reference sequence). The CDR3 contains 17 residues. V trimming: 1 base; J trimming: 3 bases; junction bases outside the gene matches: 11. DNA for the CDR3: TGTGCCAGCAGCTTAGTCCCCTTATCCGGGACAGACTATGGCTACACCTTC. Protein product: CASSLVPLSGTDYGYTF.

This clonotype came up many times. The CDR3 reads CASTSLRYTASETQYF. CDR3 sequence (DNA): TGTGCCAGCACCAGTCTCCGGTACACCGCGTCAGAGACCCAGTACTTC. The chain carries TRBV28 and TRBJ2-5; unclear D gene. Germline CDR1 is MDHEN and CDR2 is SYDVKM. Trimming removed 7 bases from V and 4 bases from J, with 22 bases in between. This CDR3 is built from 16 residues.

This clonotype was seen only a few times. The chain recombines TRBV9 with TRBJ2-4; possibly TRBD1 for D (6 bases). V was clipped by 4 bases and J by 0 bases, with 14 bases between them. Germline CDR1 is SGDLS and CDR2 is YYNGEE. CDR3 length equals 16 residues. The CDR3 coding sequence is TGTGCCAGCAGCCCAGGACAGTCCCTAGCCAAAAACATTCAGTACTTC. Protein sequence: CASSPGQSLAKNIQYF.

This clonotype came up many times. The V and J genes are TRBV12-3 or TRBV12-4 and TRBJ1-2, with unresolved D. V lost 5 bases, J lost 6 bases, and 13 bases lay in between. CDR3 length equals 13 residues. CDR3 in DNA: TGTGCCAGCAGTGAGACGGGGATCGATGGCTACACCTTC. This gives the protein CASSETGIDGYTF.

This clonotype turned up a few times. V and J are TRBV15 and TRBJ2-7; D uncertain. CDR3 length: 12 residues. Germline lookup yields CDR1 LNHNV and CDR2 YYDKDF (reference sequence). The V end lost 0 bases, the J end lost 9 bases, and 9 bases lay between the germline ends. CDR3 in DNA: TGTGCCACCAGCAGAGATGATCGTCCGCAGTACTTC. Translation gives CATSRDDRPQYF.

The rearrangement uses TRBV27 and TRBJ2-2, with TRBD2 matching over 10 bases. CDR3 length: 17 amino acids. The V segment lost 5 bases and the J segment 6 bases; nucleotides outside the gene matches: 12. Per germline, CDR1 MNHEY and CDR2 SMNVEV (reference sequence). The CDR3 reads CASSPGAAGGRSGELFF. In DNA form, the CDR3 reads TGTGCCAGCAGTCCCGGGGCAGCGGGGGGGCGGTCCGGGGAGCTGTTTTTT.